This TCR beta chain was captured in a study of vaccination and CD4 T cells after COVID-19 (dated by TCRdb to between 2021 and 2024). In terms of the full investigation: SARS-CoV-2 positivity had been established in the convalescent patients by nasal swab PCR, and mild disease was recorded in several of these patients and severe disease in one. For stimulating the cultures, overlapping spike peptide pools were used, derived from SARS-CoV-2 as well as from the common cold coronaviruses HCoV-NL63, HCoV-OC43 and HCoV-229E. Post-COVID blood samples were collected from convalescent patients a median of around 96 days after diagnosis, with a range of about 30 to 161 days. Post-vaccine blood samples were obtained a median of around 74 days after the second vaccine dose, with a range of roughly 13 to 250 days. The convalescent cohort included six males and four females, with two Hispanic individuals, seven Caucasians, two Asians and one multiracial person. Participants received two doses of either the Pfizer-BioNTech BNT162b2 vaccine (n=8) or the Moderna mRNA-1273 vaccine (n=2). Control cultures used a CEFX viral epitope pool as positive control, an HIV-1 Nef peptide pool as negative control, or no peptide. In around 9 COVID-19 convalescent patients and 4 infection-naive healthy vaccine recipients, researchers compared the spike-specific CD4+ TCR repertoire from before mRNA vaccination with the repertoire from after.

What the treatment or condition label conveys for this sample: roughly nine-day PBMC culture with coronavirus spike peptide pools or control peptides (ViraFEST assay). The study used the ViraFEST assay, which expanded antigen-specific T cells with peptide pools and then identified expanded clonotypes by TCR sequencing. Positive SARS-CoV-2 PCR tests in the convalescent patients dated from March to December 2020, before Alpha, Beta and Delta variants emerged in the United States. Roughly 2.1 million PBMCs per well were cultured in IMDM with roughly 5% human AB serum and around 10 IU/ml IL-2, plus 10 ug/ml peptide pools. Half of the culture medium was replaced with fresh IL-2-containing medium on days 3 and 7. After 10 days of culture, CD4+ T cells were isolated by negative selection with the EasySep CD4+ T cell isolation kit. Ficoll-Paque Plus gradient centrifugation was used to isolate PBMCs from whole blood, and the isolated PBMCs were then either used fresh or cryopreserved at -140C. Each culture condition was generally run in triplicate wells.

According to the germline V gene (reference sequence), CDR1 reads MNHEY and CDR2 reads SMNVEV. The V and J ends are trimmed by 5 bases and 4 bases, leaving 15 bases between them. The CDR3 goes from the cysteine to the phenylalanine over 14 residues. Just the 42-base CDR3 DNA is kept, in frame starting at base 1. Overall results and qualifications from the work: Although the median number of SARS-CoV-2-reactive clonotypes went up from around 20 after infection to 35 to 40 after vaccination, the increase was not significant. The study included relatively few convalescent patients and did not analyze early timepoints after natural infection. Among convalescent patients, a median about 86% of the SARS-CoV-2-reactive clones seen after vaccination appeared only after vaccination, which suggests priming specific to the vaccine. In convalescent patients, nearly all vaccine-specific clones (304 of 307) were found to be mono-reactive for SARS-CoV-2 spike rather than cross-reactive with common cold coronaviruses.

The receptor library was made with PCR. DNA from cultured CD4+ T cells underwent TCR sequencing with the Oncomine TCR Beta short-read assay at the Johns Hopkins FTIC core. The QIAamp micro DNA kit was used to extract genomic DNA from the cultured CD4+ T cells. Oncomine TCR Beta libraries from cultured CD4+ T cells were pooled with unique dual indexes and sequenced on an Illumina iSeq 100. The study's processing was this. Non-productive sequences were removed, and CDR3s not starting with C, not ending with F or W, or shorter than 7 amino acids were discarded. Antigen-specific clonotypes were identified with the MANAFEST web application by comparing peptide-stimulated wells with reference and other culture wells. An FDR below 0.05, an odds ratio above 5, and a productive frequency above 0.1% in at least two of three replicate wells were required for clones to be considered positive. A clonotype was classed as cross-reactive if the clonotype showed significant expansion both in SARS-CoV-2 spike wells and in at least one common cold coronavirus spike condition. Similarity between CDR3 sequences was evaluated in R version 3.6.1 using Levenshtein distances (stringdist) and unrooted phylogenetic trees (ape). The public reads were quality trimmed at Q25 with fastp and then assembled into clones with MiXCR by TCRdb, keeping productive beta chains. Entries that share a CDR3 protein sequence are merged under the most common genes and DNA. These V and J calls derive from TCRdb rather than the authors' analysis. The sample yields 4,500 or so distinct CDR3 sequences; roughly 42% were counted once. Roughly 43% of the sample is held by the ten biggest clonotypes.

This clonotype was observed a few times. Which antigen it targets is not known. One base away there is no much larger clone; base qualities are not given. The V gene is TRBV27 and the J gene is TRBJ2-7; the D gene is perhaps TRBD2, on 6 matching bases. This receptor was identified in a human donor who had recovered from COVID-19. Sequenced input: CD4+ T cells from blood, cultured in vitro. The nucleotide sequence reads TGTGCCAGCAGTCGACTAGTCCCCCCATACGAGCAGTACTTC. This codes for CASSRLVPPYEQYF.